Listed below are T cell receptor beta chains from one sample, sequenced in a study of T-cell memory formation after mild COVID-19. TCRdb re-analysed the 5' RACE reads in MiXCR, keeping a single row per CDR3 protein. The data show 350,000 or so distinct CDR3 sequences, 20% seen once. Material for sequencing was PBMCs or a T cell subset sorted from them (not recorded which). The receptors stem from a young man who had mild COVID-19 (a few samples of this study predate the infection). Cell type and time point are not known. Each CDR3 is given with its conserved first and last residue. D genes are given only for firm matches. The size field is filled for only some rows; it gives once, few, many or a size class.

D	V	length	size	J	CDR3	DNA
TRBD1	TRBV7-7	15	NA	TRBJ2-5	CASSSTGGAGETQYF	TGTGCCAGCAGCTCCACAGGGGGCGCGGGAGAGACCCAGTACTTC
NA	TRBV30	18	NA	TRBJ2-1	CAWSGGVGPISSYNEQFF	TGTGCCTGGAGTGGTGGAGTCGGTCCAATCAGCTCCTACAATGAGCAGTTCTTC
NA	TRBV20-1	16	few	TRBJ1-3	CSASSAGILSGNTIYF	TGCAGTGCTAGTTCCGCCGGGATTCTCTCTGGAAACACCATATATTTT
NA	TRBV12-3/TRBV12-4	18	few	TRBJ2-2	CASSLSRDMASNTGELFF	TGTGCCAGCAGTTTATCCAGGGACATGGCCTCGAACACCGGGGAGCTGTTTTTT
NA	TRBV5-1	13	NA	TRBJ2-1	CASTRGIGNEQFF	TGCGCCAGCACCAGAGGTATCGGCAATGAGCAGTTCTTC
NA	TRBV27	15	few	TRBJ1-1	CASSTSGGAVTEAFF	TGTGCCAGCAGCACGAGTGGAGGGGCAGTTACTGAAGCTTTCTTT
NA	TRBV7-3	13	NA	TRBJ2-5	CASSRSSQETQYF	TGTGCCAGCAGCCGCTCCTCCCAAGAGACCCAGTACTTC
TRBD1	TRBV5-1	13	few	TRBJ1-1	CASSTDRGTEAFF	TGCGCCAGCAGCACAGACAGGGGGACTGAAGCTTTCTTT
NA	TRBV5-1	14	NA	TRBJ1-4	CASSLDTPEEKLFF	TGCGCCAGCAGCTTGGACACCCCGGAAGAAAAACTGTTTTTT
NA	TRBV7-9	17	NA	TRBJ1-6	CASRRAPGKGPNSPLHF	TGTGCCAGCAGACGCGCCCCAGGGAAAGGACCTAATTCACCCCTCCACTTT
NA	TRBV19	15	NA	TRBJ1-5	CASSNQAGNSQPQHF	TGTGCCAGTAGTAATCAAGCAGGGAATAGTCAGCCCCAGCATTTT
NA	TRBV7-2	14	few	TRBJ2-7	CASSPPGEGLGQYF	TGTGCCAGCAGCCCCCCAGGGGAGGGCTTGGGGCAGTACTTC
TRBD2	TRBV27	15	few	TRBJ2-5	CASRSSGTYQETQYF	TGTGCCAGCAGATCTAGCGGGACGTACCAAGAGACCCAGTACTTC
NA	TRBV7-9	16	many	TRBJ2-3	CASSSHRAAGTDTQYF	TGTGCCAGCAGCTCGCATCGGGCCGCCGGCACAGATACGCAGTATTTT
TRBD1	TRBV6-5	14	few	TRBJ1-2	CASGQGGFFYGYTF	TGTGCCAGCGGTCAGGGGGGGTTCTTCTATGGCTACACCTTC
NA	TRBV12-5	13	NA	TRBJ1-1	CASASLQRGRRVF	TGTGCTAGTGCCTCCCTTCAGAGGGGACGGCGCGTCTTT
TRBD1	TRBV5-1	14	NA	TRBJ1-1	CASSSKSTGDEAFF	TGCGCCAGCAGCTCTAAGTCGACAGGGGATGAAGCTTTCTTT
NA	TRBV7-9	13	NA	TRBJ2-7	CASSFLGEGEQYF	TGTGCCAGCAGCTTTTTGGGGGAAGGCGAGCAGTACTTC
TRBD1	TRBV5-1	14	few	TRBJ2-7	CASHSGTGSGEQYF	TGCGCCAGCCACTCCGGGACAGGGTCCGGCGAGCAGTACTTC
NA	TRBV5-1	16	few	TRBJ1-3	CASSLGVDGLINTIYF	TGCGCCAGCAGCTTGGGGGTTGACGGACTGATAAACACCATATATTTT
NA	TRBV18	13	NA	TRBJ2-3	CASSPELTDTQYF	TGTGCCAGCTCACCAGAACTAACAGATACGCAGTATTTT
NA	TRBV5-1	16	few	TRBJ2-1	CASSQTRNYSYNEQFF	TGCGCCAGCAGCCAGACCCGAAACTACTCCTACAATGAGCAGTTCTTC
TRBD2	TRBV19	11	NA	TRBJ2-1	CASRTGGLEFF	TGTGCCAGTAGGACCGGGGGACTAGAGTTCTTC
TRBD1	TRBV7-9	18	NA	TRBJ1-4	CASSSGMNRGDGGEKLFF	TGTGCCAGCAGCTCCGGGATGAACAGGGGAGATGGAGGAGAAAAACTGTTTTTT
TRBD1	TRBV5-1	14	few	TRBJ2-3	CASAGTGGADTQYF	TGCGCCAGCGCCGGGACAGGGGGCGCAGATACGCAGTATTTT
NA	TRBV24-1	15	few	TRBJ2-3	CATSPLKGPVDTQYF	TGTGCCACCAGCCCCCTGAAGGGGCCTGTAGATACGCAGTATTTT
NA	TRBV4-2	13	few	TRBJ1-1	CASSQGADTEAFF	TGTGCCAGCAGCCAAGGGGCGGACACTGAAGCTTTCTTT
TRBD2	TRBV20-1	15	many	TRBJ2-1	CSAPLAGGPNNEQFF	TGCAGTGCTCCTCTAGCGGGGGGGCCCAACAATGAGCAGTTCTTC